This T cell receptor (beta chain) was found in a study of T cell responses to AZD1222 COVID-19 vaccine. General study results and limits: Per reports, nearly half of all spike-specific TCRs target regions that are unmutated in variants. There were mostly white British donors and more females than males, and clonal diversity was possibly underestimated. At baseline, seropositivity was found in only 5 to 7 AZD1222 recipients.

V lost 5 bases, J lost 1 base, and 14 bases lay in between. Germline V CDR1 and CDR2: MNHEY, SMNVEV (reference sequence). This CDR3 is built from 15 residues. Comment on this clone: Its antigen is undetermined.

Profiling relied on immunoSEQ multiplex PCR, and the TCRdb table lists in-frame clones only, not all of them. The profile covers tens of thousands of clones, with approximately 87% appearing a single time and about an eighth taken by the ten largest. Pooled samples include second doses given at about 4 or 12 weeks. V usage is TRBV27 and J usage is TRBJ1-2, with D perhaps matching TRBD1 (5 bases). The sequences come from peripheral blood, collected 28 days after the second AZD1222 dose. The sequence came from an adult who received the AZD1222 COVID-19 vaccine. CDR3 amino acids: CASSPYRTGNYGYTF. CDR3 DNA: TGTGCCAGCAGTCCTTACCGAACAGGTAACTATGGCTACACCTTC.